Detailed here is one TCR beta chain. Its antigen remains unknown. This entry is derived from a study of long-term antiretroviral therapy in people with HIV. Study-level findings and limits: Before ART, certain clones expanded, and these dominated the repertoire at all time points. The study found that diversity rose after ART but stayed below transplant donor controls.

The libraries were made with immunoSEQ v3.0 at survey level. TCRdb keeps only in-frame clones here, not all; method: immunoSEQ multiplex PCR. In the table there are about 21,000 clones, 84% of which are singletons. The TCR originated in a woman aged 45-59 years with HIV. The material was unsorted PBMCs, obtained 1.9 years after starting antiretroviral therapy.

The CDR3 loop reads CSLRLQAEQFF. The CDR3 DNA sequence: TGCAGTCTGCGCCTGCAAGCCGAGCAGTTCTTC. The chain links TRBV20-1 to TRBJ2-1, with D uncertain. Trimming shortened V by 8 bases and J by 10 bases, and 15 bases separated the two germline ends. Germline-derived CDR1 and CDR2 are DFQATT and SNEGSKA (reference sequence). The CDR3 is 11 residues long.